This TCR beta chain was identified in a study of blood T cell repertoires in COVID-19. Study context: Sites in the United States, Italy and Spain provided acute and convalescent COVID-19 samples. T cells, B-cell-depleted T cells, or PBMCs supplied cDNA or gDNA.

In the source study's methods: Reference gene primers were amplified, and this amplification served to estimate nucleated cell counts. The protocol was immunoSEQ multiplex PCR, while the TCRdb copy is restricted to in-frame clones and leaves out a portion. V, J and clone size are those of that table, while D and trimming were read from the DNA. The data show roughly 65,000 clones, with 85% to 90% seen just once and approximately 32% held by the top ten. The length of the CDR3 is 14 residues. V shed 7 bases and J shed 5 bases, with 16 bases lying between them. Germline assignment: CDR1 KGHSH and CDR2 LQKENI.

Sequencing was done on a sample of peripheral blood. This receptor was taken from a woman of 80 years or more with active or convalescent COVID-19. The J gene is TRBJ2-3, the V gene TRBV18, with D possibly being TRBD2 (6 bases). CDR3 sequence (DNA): TGTGCCAGCTTAAGGGGACTTCCTGAAGATACGCAGTATTTT. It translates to CASLRGLPEDTQYF.